This TCR beta chain was sequenced for a study of somatic mutations in cytotoxic T cells in rheumatoid arthritis (dated by TCRdb to 2017 to 2019). As for the study more broadly: Some V beta antibody-stained T-cell populations were flow-sorted on a FACSAria II or Sony SH800 at nearly 100% purity, and sorted V beta1+ cells also underwent TCRB sequencing. TCRB deep sequencing was performed for 55 to 65 rheumatoid arthritis patients and around 20 healthy controls. Patients and controls did not essentially differ in median age, which was nearly identical between the groups. Whether expanded CD8+ T-cell clones in untreated, newly diagnosed rheumatoid arthritis carry somatic mutations was the study question, and clonality was characterized with TCRB deep sequencing. The paper's findings and limits, for the study overall: CD8+ T-cell clonality did not differ significantly between rheumatoid arthritis patients and age-matched healthy controls. The expanded CD8+ clones had unknown antigen targets, and not appearing in virus-specific databases did not rule out that they were virus-specific. CD8+ clonality increased with age in patients (Spearman r of about 0.45) but not in healthy controls. No adjustment for multiple comparisons was made for the slight TRBV07 underrepresentation in patients. In about an eighth of the roughly 65 patients the largest CD8+ clone exceeded 20% of CD8+ cells, and several identical CD8+ TCRB sequences were shared between blood and synovial fluid.

Sequencing of TCRB CDR3 was done on genomic DNA with the immunoSEQ assay. In the source study's methods: Nothing other than productive TCRB rearrangements was included in the analyses. Clonality was expressed as a Shannon entropy-based productive clonality index, with each clone defined by a unique TCRB CDR3 sequence. The template counts of each clone relative to the total templates per sample were used to calculate repertoire overlap between two samples. Flow cytometry-measured V-gene usage correlated with V-gene usage from TCRB sequencing, with a Spearman r of roughly 0.6. TCRdb re-hosts the immuneACCESS table, in-frame sequences only. Its copies lack some clones; in the studies checked, an unresolved V gene accounts for under half of them, and the cause for the rest is not known. The V and J calls and clone size were taken over from that table, and D and trimming were inferred from the DNA. This sample lists several thousand clones; roughly 60% were detected once. The ten most abundant clones make up 23% of the sample.

With a median age of 56 years (range 21-70) and around 60% female, the healthy controls consisted of 15 to 25 blood donors whose buffy coats were used. On an AutoMACS, CD4+ and CD8+ cells were isolated via positive magnetic bead selection, and their purity was verified by flow cytometry. Peripheral blood mononuclear cells were obtained using density gradient separation with Ficoll-Paque PLUS. DNA from CD4-enriched, CD8-enriched or PBMC samples was extracted using Nucleospin Tissue or Tissue XS kits and then quantified on a Qubit 2.0 fluorometer. On this clone: The antigen it recognizes is unknown. Within one base of it there is no much larger clone, and no base qualities were kept.

Cut back by 4 bases and 0 bases, the V and J ends lie 6 bases apart. Including the terminal cysteine and phenylalanine, the CDR3 comprises 13 residues. The retained sequence is limited to the CDR3, 39 bases, with the frame set at the first base. According to the germline V gene (reference sequence), CDR1 reads MNHEY and CDR2 reads SMNVEV. Sequencing was carried out using CD8+ T cells sorted from blood. The rearranged chain carries TRBV27 and TRBJ1-2; a weak D assignment points to TRBD1 (6 bases agree). The receptor comes from a woman aged 40 to 49 in good health. The nucleotide sequence is given as TGTGCCAGCAGTTGGACAGCTAACTATGGCTACACCTTC. It specifies CASSWTANYGYTF.